These T cell receptor beta chains were read from a single sample in a study of T-cell memory formation after mild COVID-19. Each CDR3 protein is one row after TCRdb ran MiXCR on the 5' RACE reads. The sample records 95,000 to 120,000 distinct CDR3 sequences, over 20% being singletons. Sequencing was carried out using PBMCs or a T cell subset sorted from them (not recorded which). These TCRs come from a man aged 18 to 29 who had mild COVID-19 (a few samples of this study predate the infection). Cell type and time point are not known. The CDR3 runs from the conserved cysteine through the conserved F or W. The order of the fields is D gene, V gene, clone size, J gene, CDR3 DNA, CDR3 protein. A D gene is named only where the DNA matches it firmly. Not every row has a clone size; where given, it reads once, few, many or a size class.

-	TRBV2	few	TRBJ2-1	TGTGCCAGCAGTGAGGGGGTGACGCGGTTCTTC	CASSEGVTRFF
TRBD1	TRBV7-9	-	TRBJ2-3	TGTGCCAGCAGCTCGGACAGGGCTGGCACAGATACGCAGTATTTT	CASSSDRAGTDTQYF
-	TRBV5-4	-	TRBJ2-5	TGTGCCAGCAGCTTGGAGGCAGAGACCCAGTACTTC	CASSLEAETQYF
-	TRBV7-9	-	TRBJ2-3	TGTGCCAGCAGCGCTAGAGCGGTCTCTAAGGCAGATACGCAGTATTTT	CASSARAVSKADTQYF
TRBD1	TRBV6-5	-	TRBJ2-2	TGTGCCAGCAGTTACTTGAGTTGGGACAGCCCTCATCGGAAGGAGCTGTTTTTT	CASSYLSWDSPHRKELFF
-	TRBV5-6	-	TRBJ2-3	TGTGCCAGCAGCTTGGTCCGGGAAGGGACGCAGTATTTT	CASSLVREGTQYF
-	TRBV7-9	-	TRBJ1-1	TGTGCCAGCAGCTCCCCGGTGAACACTGAAGCTTTCTTT	CASSSPVNTEAFF
-	TRBV6-4	few	TRBJ2-5	TGTGCCAGCAGTGACTGGGGCTCCTTC	CASSDWGSF
TRBD2	TRBV6-2/TRBV6-3	-	TRBJ2-1	TGTGCCAGCAGTTACTCGAGGGCGGGGGGACTCAATGAGCAGTTCTTC	CASSYSRAGGLNEQFF
TRBD2	TRBV6-6	few	TRBJ2-3	TGTGCCAGCAGTAAGGGCGGGGGAAACACAGATACGCAGTATTTT	CASSKGGGNTDTQYF
-	TRBV3-1	-	TRBJ2-3	TGTGCCGCGAAGGGGGGGCCAGATACGCAGTATTTT	CAAKGGPDTQYF
TRBD1	TRBV30	-	TRBJ2-7	TGTGCCTGGAATGGACAGGGGTCTTGGGAGCAGTACTTC	CAWNGQGSWEQYF
-	TRBV27	-	TRBJ2-2	TGTGCCAGCAGTCGCCTGATCGGGGAGCTGTTTTTT	CASSRLIGELFF
-	TRBV6-2/TRBV6-3	-	TRBJ2-5	TGTGCCAGCACCTACCGTGGGGCAAGAGAGACCCAGTACTTC	CASTYRGARETQYF
-	TRBV4-1	-	TRBJ2-1	TGCGCCAGCAGCCAAGAGGGGGGGCCTTACAATGAGCAGTTCTTC	CASSQEGGPYNEQFF
-	TRBV24-1	few	TRBJ1-5	TGTGCCACCAGTGGGGGGATCGGTCAGCCCCAGCATTTT	CATSGGIGQPQHF
-	TRBV7-2	-	TRBJ2-1	TGTGCCAGCAGCCCCTACCATGAGCAGTTCTTC	CASSPYHEQFF
TRBD1	TRBV20-1	-	TRBJ1-6	TGCAGAGCTAGGGACCGGGACAGGGGGCTTTCACCCCTCCACTTT	CRARDRDRGLSPLHF
-	TRBV6-1	few	TRBJ2-3	TGTGCCAGCAGTGAAGCGATTTTGGCAGGGGCTACAGATACGCAGTATTTT	CASSEAILAGATDTQYF
-	TRBV12-3/TRBV12-4	few	TRBJ2-3	TGTGCCAGCAGTTTGGGATCCAGACTAGAAGATACGCAGTATTTT	CASSLGSRLEDTQYF
TRBD2	TRBV3-1	-	TRBJ2-2	TGTGCCAGCAGCCCCCAGCGGGGGGGCGGCGGGGAGCTGTTTTTT	CASSPQRGGGGELFF
-	TRBV15	few	TRBJ1-1	TGTGCCACCAGCAGAGATTACAGGAACACTGAAGCTTTCTTT	CATSRDYRNTEAFF
-	TRBV7-2	-	TRBJ2-5	TGTGCCAGCAGCTTATCTCGCGCCTTGGAGACCCAGTACTTC	CASSLSRALETQYF
-	TRBV7-9	-	TRBJ1-5	TGTGCCAGCAGCCACACCAATCAGCCCCAGCATTTT	CASSHTNQPQHF
-	TRBV4-1	-	TRBJ2-7	TGCGCCAGCAGCCACCAGTACGGGGAAAGATACGAGCAGTACTTC	CASSHQYGERYEQYF
-	TRBV4-1	once	TRBJ2-7	TGCGCCAGCAGCCCTATCGAGGGCGGGGAGCAGTACTTC	CASSPIEGGEQYF
-	TRBV5-1	-	TRBJ2-3	TGCGCCAGCAGCTTGGGGAGCGTGATAACAGATACGCAGTATTTT	CASSLGSVITDTQYF
-	TRBV9	few	TRBJ2-5	TGTGCCAGCAGCGTCAAACAGGGGAGGGAGACCCAGTACTTC	CASSVKQGRETQYF
TRBD1	TRBV6-6	few	TRBJ2-1	TGTGCCAGCAGTTCTGACAGGGCCCGTGGCAATGAGCAGTTCTTC	CASSSDRARGNEQFF
-	TRBV27	few	TRBJ1-1	TGTGCCAGCAGTTTGACGACAGGGAACACTGAAGCTTTCTTT	CASSLTTGNTEAFF
-	TRBV29-1	-	TRBJ1-1	TGCAGCGTGAGGGGAGGGGGAGACATGAACACTGAAGCTTTCTTT	CSVRGGGDMNTEAFF
-	TRBV5-1	-	TRBJ1-2	TGCGCCAGCAGCTTCCGGACGACATATGGCTACACCTTC	CASSFRTTYGYTF
TRBD2	TRBV7-3	few	TRBJ2-3	TGTGCCAGCAGCTTAATTAGCGGGAGCACAGATACGCAGTATTTT	CASSLISGSTDTQYF